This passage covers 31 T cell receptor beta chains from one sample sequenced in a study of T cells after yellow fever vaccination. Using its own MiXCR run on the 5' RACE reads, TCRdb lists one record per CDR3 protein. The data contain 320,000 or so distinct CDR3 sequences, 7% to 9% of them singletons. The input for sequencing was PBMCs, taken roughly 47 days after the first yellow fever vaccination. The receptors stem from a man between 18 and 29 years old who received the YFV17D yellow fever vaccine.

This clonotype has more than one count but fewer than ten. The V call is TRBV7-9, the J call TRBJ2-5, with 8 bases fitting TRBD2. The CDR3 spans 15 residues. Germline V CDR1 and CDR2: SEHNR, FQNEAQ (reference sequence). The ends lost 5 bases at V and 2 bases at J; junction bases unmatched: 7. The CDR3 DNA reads TGTGCCAGCAGCCGACTAGCGTCACTTCAAGAGACCCAGTACTTC. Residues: CASSRLASLQETQYF. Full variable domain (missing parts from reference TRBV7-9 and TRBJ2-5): DTGVSQNPRHKITKRGQNVTFRCDPISEHNRLYWYRQTLGQGPEFLTYFQNEAQLEKSRLLSDRFSAERPKGSFSTLEIQRTEQGDSAMYLCASSRLASLQETQYFGPGTRLLVL.

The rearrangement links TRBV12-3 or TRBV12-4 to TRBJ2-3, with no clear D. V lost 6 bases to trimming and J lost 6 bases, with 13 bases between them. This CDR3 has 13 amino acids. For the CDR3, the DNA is TGTGCCAGCAGCCAAAACCTCCAGGATACGCAGTATTTT. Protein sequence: CASSQNLQDTQYF.

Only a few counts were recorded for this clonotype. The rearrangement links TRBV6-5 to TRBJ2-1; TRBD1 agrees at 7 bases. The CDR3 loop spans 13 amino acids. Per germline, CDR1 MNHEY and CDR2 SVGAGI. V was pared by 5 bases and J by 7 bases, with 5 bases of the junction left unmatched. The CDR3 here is CASSNRQGNEQFF. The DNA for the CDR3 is TGTGCCAGCAGTAACAGACAGGGTAATGAGCAGTTCTTC.

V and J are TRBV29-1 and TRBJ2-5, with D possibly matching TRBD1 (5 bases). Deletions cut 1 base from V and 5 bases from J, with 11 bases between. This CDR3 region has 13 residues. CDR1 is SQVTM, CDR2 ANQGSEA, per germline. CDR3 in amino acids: CSVEGIRAETQYF. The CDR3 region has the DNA TGCAGCGTTGAAGGGATCAGGGCGGAGACCCAGTACTTC.

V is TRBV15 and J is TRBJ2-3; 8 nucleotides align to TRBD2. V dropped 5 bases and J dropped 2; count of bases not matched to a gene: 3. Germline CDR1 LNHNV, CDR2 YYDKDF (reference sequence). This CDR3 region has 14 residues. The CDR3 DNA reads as TGTGCCACCAGCGGCGGGGGGCTCACAGATACGCAGTATTTT. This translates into CATSGGGLTDTQYF.

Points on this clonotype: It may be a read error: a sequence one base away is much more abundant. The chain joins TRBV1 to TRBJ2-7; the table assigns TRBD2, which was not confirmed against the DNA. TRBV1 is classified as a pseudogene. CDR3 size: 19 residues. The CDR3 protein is CTSSQGPYVLAGKTYEQYV. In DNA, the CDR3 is TGCACCAGCAGCCAAGGCCCCTACGTACTAGCGGGGAAAACCTACGAGCAGTACGTC.

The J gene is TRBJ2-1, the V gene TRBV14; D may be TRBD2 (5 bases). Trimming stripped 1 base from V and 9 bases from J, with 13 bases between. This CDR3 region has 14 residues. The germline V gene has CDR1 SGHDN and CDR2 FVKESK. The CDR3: CASSQVLARGEQFF. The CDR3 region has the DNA TGTGCCAGCAGCCAAGTCCTAGCTCGCGGTGAGCAGTTCTTC.

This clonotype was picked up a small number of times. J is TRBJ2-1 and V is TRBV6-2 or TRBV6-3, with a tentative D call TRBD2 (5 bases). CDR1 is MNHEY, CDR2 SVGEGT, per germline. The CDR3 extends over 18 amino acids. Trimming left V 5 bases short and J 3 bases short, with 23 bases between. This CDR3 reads CASSTPRVERGSYNEQFF. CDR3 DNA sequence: TGTGCCAGCAGTACCCCTAGAGTGGAGCGAGGGAGCTACAATGAGCAGTTCTTC.

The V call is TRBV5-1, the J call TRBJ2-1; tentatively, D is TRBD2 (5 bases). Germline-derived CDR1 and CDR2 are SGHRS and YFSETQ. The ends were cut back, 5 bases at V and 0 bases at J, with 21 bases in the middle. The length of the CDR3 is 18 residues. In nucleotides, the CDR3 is TGCGCCAGCAGGATCCGCGCCGCGGTGGGGAGCTCCTACAATGAGCAGTTCTTC. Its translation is CASRIRAAVGSSYNEQFF.

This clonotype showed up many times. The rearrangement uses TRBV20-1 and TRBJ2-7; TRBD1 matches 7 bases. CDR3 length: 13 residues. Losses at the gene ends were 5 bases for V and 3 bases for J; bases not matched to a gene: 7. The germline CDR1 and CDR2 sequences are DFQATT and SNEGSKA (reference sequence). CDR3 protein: CSAEGTANYEQYF. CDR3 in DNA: TGCAGTGCTGAGGGGACAGCGAACTACGAGCAGTACTTC.

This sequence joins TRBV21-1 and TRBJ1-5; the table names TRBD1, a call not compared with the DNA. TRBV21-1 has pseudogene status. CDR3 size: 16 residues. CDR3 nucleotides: TGTGCCAGCAGCAAAGGTCCGGGACAGTACAATCAGCCCCAGCATTTT. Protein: CASSKGPGQYNQPQHF.

CDR3 region: CASSYSSQPAYGYTF. For the CDR3, the DNA is TGTGCCAGCAGTTACTCGTCGCAACCGGCCTATGGCTACACCTTC. V and J are TRBV6-5 and TRBJ1-2; D remains ambiguous. Looked up from germline, CDR1 is MNHEY and CDR2 is SVGAGI. CDR3 length: 15 residues. V was shortened by 0 bases and J by 4 bases, with 12 bases between the two germline ends.

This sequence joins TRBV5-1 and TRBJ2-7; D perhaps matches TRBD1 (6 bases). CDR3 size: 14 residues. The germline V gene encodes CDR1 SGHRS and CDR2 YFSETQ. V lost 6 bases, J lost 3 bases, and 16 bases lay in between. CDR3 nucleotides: TGCGCCAGCAAAACCTGGGGGCAGGACTACGAGCAGTACTTC. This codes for CASKTWGQDYEQYF.

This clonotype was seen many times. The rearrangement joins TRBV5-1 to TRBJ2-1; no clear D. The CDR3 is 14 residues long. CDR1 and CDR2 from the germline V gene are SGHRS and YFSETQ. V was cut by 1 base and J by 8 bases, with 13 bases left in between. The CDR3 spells CASSLSAGDDEQFF. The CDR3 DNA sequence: TGCGCCAGCAGCTTGTCTGCCGGCGACGATGAGCAGTTCTTC.

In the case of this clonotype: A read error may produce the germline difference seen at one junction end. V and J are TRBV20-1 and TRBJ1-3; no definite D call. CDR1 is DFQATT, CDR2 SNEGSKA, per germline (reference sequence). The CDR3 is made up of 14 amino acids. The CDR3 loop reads CCARDSNSGNTIYF. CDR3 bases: TGCTGTGCTAGAGATAGCAACTCTGGAAACACCATATATTTT.

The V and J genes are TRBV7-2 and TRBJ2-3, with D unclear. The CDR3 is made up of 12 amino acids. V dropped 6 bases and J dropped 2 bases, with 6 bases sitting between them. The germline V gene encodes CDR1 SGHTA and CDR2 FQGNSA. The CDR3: CASRPYTDTQYF. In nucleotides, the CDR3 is TGTGCCAGCAGGCCTTACACAGATACGCAGTATTTT.

The chain's CDR3 is CASSGAGVFEKLFF. CDR3 nucleotide sequence: TGTGCCAGCTCGGGGGCAGGGGTTTTCGAAAAACTGTTTTTT. The chain carries TRBV12-3 or TRBV12-4 and TRBJ1-4; TRBD1 might be the D (6 bases). The V end lost 8 bases, the J end lost 8 bases, and 18 bases lay between the germline ends. The length of the CDR3 is 14 residues.

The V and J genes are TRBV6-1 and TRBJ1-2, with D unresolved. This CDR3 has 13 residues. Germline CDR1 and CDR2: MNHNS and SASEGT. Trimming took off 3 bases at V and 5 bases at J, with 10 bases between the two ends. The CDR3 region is CASSELQAYGYTF. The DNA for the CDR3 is TGTGCCAGCAGTGAGTTGCAGGCTTATGGCTACACCTTC.

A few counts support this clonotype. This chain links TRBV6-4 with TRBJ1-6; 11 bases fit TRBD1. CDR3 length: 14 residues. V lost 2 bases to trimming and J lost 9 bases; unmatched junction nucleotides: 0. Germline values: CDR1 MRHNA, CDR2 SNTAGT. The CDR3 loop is CASSDGTGGSPLHF. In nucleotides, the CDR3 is TGTGCCAGCAGTGACGGGACAGGGGGTTCACCCCTCCACTTT.

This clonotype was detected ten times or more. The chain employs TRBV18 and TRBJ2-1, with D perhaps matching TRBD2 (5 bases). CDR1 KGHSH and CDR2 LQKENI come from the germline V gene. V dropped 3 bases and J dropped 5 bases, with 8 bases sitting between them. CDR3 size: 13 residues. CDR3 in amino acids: CASSPPGNNEQFF. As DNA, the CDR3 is TGTGCCAGCTCACCGCCGGGGAACAATGAGCAGTTCTTC.

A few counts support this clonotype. Written as DNA, the CDR3 is TGTGCCAGCAGTCTACTAGCGGGGGGCGGCGATGAGCAGTTCTTC. Translating gives CASSLLAGGGDEQFF. V and J are TRBV7-8 and TRBJ2-1; 12 nucleotides align to TRBD2. Germline CDR1 reads SGHVS; CDR2 reads FQNEAQ. V lost 6 bases to trimming and J lost 8 bases; unmatched junction nucleotides: 8. This CDR3 contains 15 residues.

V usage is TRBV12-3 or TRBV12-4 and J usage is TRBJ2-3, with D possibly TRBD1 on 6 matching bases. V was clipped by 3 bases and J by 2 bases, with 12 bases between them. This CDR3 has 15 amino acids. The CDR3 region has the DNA TGTGCCAGCAGTTTCCTAGGACAGCTCACAGATACGCAGTATTTT. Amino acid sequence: CASSFLGQLTDTQYF.

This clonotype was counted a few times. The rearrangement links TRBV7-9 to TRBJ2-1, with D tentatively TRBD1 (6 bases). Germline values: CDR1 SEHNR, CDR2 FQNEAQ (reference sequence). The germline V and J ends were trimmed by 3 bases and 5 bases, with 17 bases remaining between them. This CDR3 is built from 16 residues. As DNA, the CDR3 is TGTGCCAGCAGCTTCCCCCCGGGACAACCTCACAATGAGCAGTTCTTC. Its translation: CASSFPPGQPHNEQFF.

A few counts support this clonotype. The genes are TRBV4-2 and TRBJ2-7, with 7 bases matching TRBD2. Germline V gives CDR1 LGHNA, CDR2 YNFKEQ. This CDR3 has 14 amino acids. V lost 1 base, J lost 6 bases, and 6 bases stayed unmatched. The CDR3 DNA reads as TGTGCCAGCAGCCAAGGGACTAGAGACTCCGAGCAGTACTTC. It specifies CASSQGTRDSEQYF.

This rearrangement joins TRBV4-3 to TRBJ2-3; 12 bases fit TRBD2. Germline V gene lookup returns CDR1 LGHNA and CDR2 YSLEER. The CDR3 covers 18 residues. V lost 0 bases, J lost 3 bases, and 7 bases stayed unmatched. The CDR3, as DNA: TGCGCCAGCAGCCAAGATTGGGGTCTAGCGGGGGGGACAGATACGCAGTATTTT. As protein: CASSQDWGLAGGTDTQYF.

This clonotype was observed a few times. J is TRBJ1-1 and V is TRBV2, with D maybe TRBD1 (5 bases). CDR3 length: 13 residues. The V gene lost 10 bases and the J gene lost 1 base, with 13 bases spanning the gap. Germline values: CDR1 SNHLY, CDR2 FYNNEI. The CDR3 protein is CATTRGENTEAFF. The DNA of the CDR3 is TGTGCCACAACCCGGGGGGAGAACACTGAAGCTTTCTTT.

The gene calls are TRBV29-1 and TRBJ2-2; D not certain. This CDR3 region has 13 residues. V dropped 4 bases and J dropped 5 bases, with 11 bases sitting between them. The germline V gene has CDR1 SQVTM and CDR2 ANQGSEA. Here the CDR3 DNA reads TGCAGCGTTGCGGCGGACCAAACCGGGGAGCTGTTTTTT. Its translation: CSVAADQTGELFF.

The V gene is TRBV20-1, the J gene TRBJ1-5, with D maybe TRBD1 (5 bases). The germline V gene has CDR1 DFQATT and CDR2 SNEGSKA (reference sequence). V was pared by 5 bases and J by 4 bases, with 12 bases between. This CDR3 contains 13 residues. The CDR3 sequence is CSAAGTENQPQHF. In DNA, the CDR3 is TGCAGTGCTGCCGGGACGGAGAATCAGCCCCAGCATTTT.

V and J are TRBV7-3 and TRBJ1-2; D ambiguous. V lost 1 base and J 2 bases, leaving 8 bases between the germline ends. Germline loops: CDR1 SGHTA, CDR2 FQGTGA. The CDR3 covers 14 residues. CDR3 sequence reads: CASSLNHLNYGYTF. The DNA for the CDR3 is TGTGCCAGCAGCTTAAATCACTTGAACTATGGCTACACCTTC. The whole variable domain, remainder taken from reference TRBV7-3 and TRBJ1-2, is GAGVSQTPSNKVTEKGKYVELRCDPISGHTALYWYRQSLGQGPEFLIYFQGTGAADDSGLPNDRFFAVRPEGSVSTLKIQRTERGDSAVYLCASSLNHLNYGYTFGSGTRLTVV.

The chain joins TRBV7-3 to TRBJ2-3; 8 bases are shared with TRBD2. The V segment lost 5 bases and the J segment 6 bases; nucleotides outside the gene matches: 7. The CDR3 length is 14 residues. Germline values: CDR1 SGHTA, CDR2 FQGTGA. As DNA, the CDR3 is TGTGCCAGCAGCCGTAGCGGGGCGGGGGATACGCAGTATTTT. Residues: CASSRSGAGDTQYF. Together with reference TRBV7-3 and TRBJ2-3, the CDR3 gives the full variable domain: GAGVSQTPSNKVTEKGKYVELRCDPISGHTALYWYRQSLGQGPEFLIYFQGTGAADDSGLPNDRFFAVRPEGSVSTLKIQRTERGDSAVYLCASSRSGAGDTQYFGPGTRLTVL.

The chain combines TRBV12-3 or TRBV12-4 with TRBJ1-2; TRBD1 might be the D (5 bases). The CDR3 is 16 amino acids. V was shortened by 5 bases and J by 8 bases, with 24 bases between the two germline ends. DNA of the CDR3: TGTGCCAGCAGTCCCGAGGTAGGACCGGGACTGAGGGGCTACACCTTC. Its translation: CASSPEVGPGLRGYTF.